What follows is one TCR beta chain and its context. It may be a read error: a sequence one base away is much more abundant. This entry belongs to a study of molecular identifiers for immune sequencing clone quantification. This CDR3 is 12 amino acids long. Per the germline V gene, CDR1 is MGHRA and CDR2 is YSYEKL. Previously published methods and listed TCR primers were used for the bulk TCR libraries. TCRdb reprocessed the PCR reads with MiXCR, giving one entry per CDR3 protein. Of some 680,000 distinct CDR3 sequences in the sample, roughly 27% are singletons; the top ten hold 0.78%. Sequenced sample: naive CD8+ T cells from blood, with Jurkat cell RNA spiked in. The subset is: FACS-sorted CD8+CD4-CCR7+CD45RA+ naive T cells. This rearrangement joins TRBV4-1 to TRBJ2-7; D is unclear. This sequence originates from a human donor in good health. Some libraries in this study had Jurkat cell RNA spiked in. DNA for the CDR3: TGCGTCAGCAGCCAAGTAGGCCACGAGCAGTACTTC. Its translation: CVSSQVGHEQYF.